Following are 2 T cell receptor beta chains from one sample sequenced in a study of post-analysis software for immune sequencing data. Study outcomes and limitations: Elevated frequency relative to controls characterized roughly 5 TRBV segments in patients, TRBV5-6, TRBV5-1 and TRBV20-1 among them.

Unique molecular identifiers were present in the TCR beta cDNA libraries. TCRdb redid the calling of the PCR reads with MiXCR, one entry per CDR3 protein. Of roughly 700,000 distinct CDR3 sequences in the sample, 25% to 30% were seen once. For these receptors, no antigen is known. Sequencing used blood. These TCRs come from a girl aged 5-17 years with multiple sclerosis.

The chain is built from TRBV24-1 and TRBJ1-2, with 9 bases identical to TRBD1. Germline V gene sequence: CDR1 KGHDR, CDR2 SFDVKD. The CDR3 is made up of 13 amino acids. J lost 6 bases, V lost 12 bases, and 10 bases had no gene match. In nucleotides, the CDR3 is TGTGCCTCGAGCCGGGGACAGGGAAATGGCTACACCTTC. Amino acid sequence: CASSRGQGNGYTF.

This clonotype was recorded a few times. The chain recombines TRBV4-3 with TRBJ2-1; D gene uncertain. The germline V gene encodes CDR1 LGHNA and CDR2 YSLEER. V was pared by 1 base and J by 6 bases, with 16 bases between. CDR3 size: 16 residues. The CDR3 DNA reads TGCGCCAGCAGCCAAGCTCCGGTCATTGGCGGCAATGAGCAGTTCTTC. It specifies CASSQAPVIGGNEQFF.